The 7 T cell receptor beta chains given below trace back to one sample, sequenced in a study of cytomegalovirus exposure and HLA in healthy donors. This PCR relied on a set of 60 Vbeta primers and 13 Jbeta primers. Clones were read by immunoSEQ multiplex PCR, and TCRdb kept only the in-frame ones, dropping some. Among roughly 130,000 clones, roughly 82% were seen once, and the ten largest hold under 3.5%. Sequencing was carried out using PBMCs. Receptors originate from a man over 45 in good health and CMV-seronegative.

CDR3 coding DNA: TGTGCCAGCAGTTCGACAGGGGGGAACACTGAAGCTTTCTTT. Protein sequence: CASSSTGGNTEAFF. The chain carries TRBV7-8 and TRBJ1-1; 9 bases fit TRBD1. With 6 bases clipped from V and 1 base from J, the junction kept 3 bases outside the gene matches. In germline, CDR1 is SGHVS, CDR2 FQNEAQ. This CDR3 spans 14 amino acids.

This clone has only one observation. This chain connects TRBV10-1 to TRBJ2-5; D is possibly TRBD1 (6 bases). Germline CDR1 WNHNN, CDR2 SYGVQD (reference sequence). CDR3 length equals 15 residues. With 8 bases removed from V and 1 base from J, the gap between germline ends came to 17 bases. CDR3 sequence (DNA): TGCGCCAGCGGGGGCTCGGTCGGGGTCCAAGAGACCCAGTACTTC. Residues: CASGGSVGVQETQYF.

The chain joins TRBV5-1 to TRBJ2-5; 7 nucleotides match TRBD1. The V segment lost 2 bases and the J segment 3 bases; nucleotides outside the gene matches: 10. Germline V gene lookup returns CDR1 SGHRS and CDR2 YFSETQ. This CDR3 is built from 16 residues. The CDR3 spells CASSFGGRDREETQYF. CDR3 DNA: TGCGCCAGCAGCTTTGGGGGAAGAGACAGGGAAGAGACCCAGTACTTC.

The chain combines TRBV29-1 with TRBJ2-1, with TRBD1 identical over 7 bases. There are 11 residues in the CDR3. The V gene end was trimmed by 4 bases and the J gene end by 8 bases; junction bases not matched to a gene: 2. CDR1 and CDR2 from the germline V gene are SQVTM and ANQGSEA. CDR3 sequence: CSVATGDEQFF. In nucleotides, the CDR3 is TGCAGCGTTGCAACAGGGGATGAGCAGTTCTTC.

This chain uses TRBV9 with TRBJ1-5; D gene ambiguous. Germline loops: CDR1 SGDLS, CDR2 YYNGEE. V lost 3 bases, J lost 0 bases, and 13 bases lay in between. The CDR3 extends over 16 amino acids. The CDR3 DNA follows: TGTGCCAGCAGCGCCCCTAGGCAAGATAGCAATCAGCCCCAGCATTTT. Protein sequence: CASSAPRQDSNQPQHF. Full variable domain (missing parts from reference TRBV9 and TRBJ1-5): DSGVTQTPKHLITATGQRVTLRCSPRSGDLSVYWYQQSLDQGLQFLIQYYNGEERAKGNILERFSAQQFPDLHSELNLSSLELGDSALYFCASSAPRQDSNQPQHFGDGTRLSIL.

The chain joins TRBV9 to TRBJ2-1, with a tentative D call TRBD2 (6 bases). V lost 4 bases and J 0 bases, leaving 8 bases between the germline ends. This CDR3 contains 14 residues. Germline loops: CDR1 SGDLS, CDR2 YYNGEE. CDR3 amino acids: CASSLGSSYNEQFF. CDR3 coding DNA: TGTGCCAGCAGCCTCGGGAGCTCCTACAATGAGCAGTTCTTC.

This clone was seen a few times. The J gene is TRBJ2-7, the V gene TRBV19; possibly TRBD1 for D (5 bases). The CDR3 is 13 amino acids. Per germline, CDR1 LNHDA and CDR2 SQIVND (reference sequence). Deletions cut 2 bases from V and 6 bases from J, with 11 bases between. In DNA, the CDR3 is TGTGCCAGTAGTATAACCCAGGGTGGCGAGCAGTACTTC. This encodes CASSITQGGEQYF.